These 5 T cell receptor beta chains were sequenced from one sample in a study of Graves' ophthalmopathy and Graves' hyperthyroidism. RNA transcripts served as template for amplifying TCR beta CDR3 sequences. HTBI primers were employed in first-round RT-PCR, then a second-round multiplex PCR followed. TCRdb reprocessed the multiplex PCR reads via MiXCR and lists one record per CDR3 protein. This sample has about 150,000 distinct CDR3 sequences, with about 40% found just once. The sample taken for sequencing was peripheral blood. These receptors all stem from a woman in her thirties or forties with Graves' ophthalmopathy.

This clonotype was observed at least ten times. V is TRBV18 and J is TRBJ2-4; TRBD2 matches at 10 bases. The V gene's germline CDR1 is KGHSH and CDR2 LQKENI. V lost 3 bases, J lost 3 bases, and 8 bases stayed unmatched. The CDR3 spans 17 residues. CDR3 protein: CASSPYPPSGSKNIQYF. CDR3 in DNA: TGTGCCAGCTCACCCTACCCTCCTAGCGGGAGCAAAAACATTCAGTACTTC.

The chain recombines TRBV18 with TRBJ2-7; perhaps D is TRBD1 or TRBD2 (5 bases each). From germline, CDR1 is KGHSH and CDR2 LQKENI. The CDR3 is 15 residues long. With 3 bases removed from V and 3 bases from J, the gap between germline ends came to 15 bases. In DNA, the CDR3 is TGTGCCAGCTCACCGGGCAGGGAGCCCAGCTACGAGCAGTACTTC. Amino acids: CASSPGREPSYEQYF.

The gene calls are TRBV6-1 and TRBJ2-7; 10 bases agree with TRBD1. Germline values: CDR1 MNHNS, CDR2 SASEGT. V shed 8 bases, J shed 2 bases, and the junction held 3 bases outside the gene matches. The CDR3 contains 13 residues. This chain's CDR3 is CASRTGGPYEQYF. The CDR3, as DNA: TGTGCCAGCCGGACAGGGGGGCCCTACGAGCAGTACTTC.

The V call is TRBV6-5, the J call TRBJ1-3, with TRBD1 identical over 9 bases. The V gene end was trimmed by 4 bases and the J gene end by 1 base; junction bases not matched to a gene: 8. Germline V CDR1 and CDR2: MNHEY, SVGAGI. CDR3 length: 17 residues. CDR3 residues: CASSSTGQGPSGNTIYF. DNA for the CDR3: TGTGCCAGCAGTTCTACGGGACAGGGCCCGTCTGGAAACACCATATATTTT.

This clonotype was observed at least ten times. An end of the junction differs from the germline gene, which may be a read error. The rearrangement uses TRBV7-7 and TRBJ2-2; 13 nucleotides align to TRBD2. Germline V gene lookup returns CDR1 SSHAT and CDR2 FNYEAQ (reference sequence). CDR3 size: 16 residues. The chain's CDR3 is CASSSGLAGVTGELFF. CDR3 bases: TGTGCTAGCAGCTCAGGACTAGCGGGAGTCACCGGGGAGCTGTTTTTT.